This is a list of T cell receptor beta chains from one sample in a study of T cell responses to AZD1222 COVID-19 vaccine. TCRdb's copy holds only in-frame clones and misses some; the assay was immunoSEQ multiplex PCR. Of roughly 130,000 clones listed, more than 80% are singletons. The sample consisted of peripheral blood, taken on day 0 of AZD1222 vaccination. All receptors derive from an adult in good health. Both conserved end residues are part of each CDR3. D genes are given only for firm matches. Size tells how often a clone was seen (once, few, many) or the class of an expanded clone, and some rows leave it out.

J gene: TRBJ2-5
clone size: NA
V gene: TRBV19
D gene: NA
CDR3 DNA: TGTGCCAGTAGTATCTGGCAGGGAGTTGGAGAGACCCAGTACTTC
CDR3 protein: CASSIWQGVGETQYF

J gene: TRBJ2-1
clone size: NA
V gene: TRBV7-9
D gene: TRBD2
CDR3 DNA: TGTGCCAGCTTAGGACTAGCGGGGTATGTCAATGAGCAGTTCTTC
CDR3 protein: CASLGLAGYVNEQFF

J gene: TRBJ2-3
clone size: NA
V gene: TRBV5-5
D gene: TRBD2
CDR3 DNA: TGTGCCAGCAGCCCTCTAGCGGGCCCCACAGATACGCAGTATTTT
CDR3 protein: CASSPLAGPTDTQYF

J gene: TRBJ1-5
clone size: NA
V gene: TRBV19
D gene: NA
CDR3 DNA: TGTGCCAGTAGTATAGTTGGGCAGGATCAGCCCCAGCATTTT
CDR3 protein: CASSIVGQDQPQHF

J gene: TRBJ2-5
clone size: NA
V gene: TRBV4-1
D gene: TRBD1
CDR3 DNA: TGCGCCAGCAGCCCTCAGGACAGGGAGCAAGAGACCCAGTACTTC
CDR3 protein: CASSPQDREQETQYF

J gene: TRBJ1-2
clone size: NA
V gene: TRBV27
D gene: NA
CDR3 DNA: TGTGCCAGCACCTCGCCGGCGCTCGGGTATGGCTACACCTTC
CDR3 protein: CASTSPALGYGYTF

J gene: TRBJ2-2
clone size: NA
V gene: TRBV5-1
D gene: TRBD2
CDR3 DNA: TGCGCCAGCAGCGTGCAAAGGACTAGCGGGGGATCCGGGGAGCTGTTTTTT
CDR3 protein: CASSVQRTSGGSGELFF

J gene: TRBJ2-7
clone size: NA
V gene: TRBV27
D gene: NA
CDR3 DNA: TGTGCCAGCAGCATCCTCCTAGGAGGGTACTACGAGCAGTACTTC
CDR3 protein: CASSILLGGYYEQYF

J gene: TRBJ2-7
clone size: NA
V gene: TRBV6-2/TRBV6-3
D gene: TRBD2
CDR3 DNA: TGTGCCAGCAGCCGACTAGCGGGGGGCCGTGGCGCCTACGAGCAGTACTTC
CDR3 protein: CASSRLAGGRGAYEQYF

J gene: TRBJ1-5
clone size: NA
V gene: TRBV28
D gene: NA
CDR3 DNA: TGTGCCAGCAGTCCCCCAGGTGATCAGCCCCAGCATTTT
CDR3 protein: CASSPPGDQPQHF

J gene: TRBJ2-5
clone size: NA
V gene: TRBV2
D gene: TRBD2
CDR3 DNA: TGTGCCAGCACCAGGACTAGCGGGTCCGGGACCCAGTACTTC
CDR3 protein: CASTRTSGSGTQYF

J gene: TRBJ1-2
clone size: NA
V gene: TRBV13
D gene: NA
CDR3 DNA: TGTGCCAGCAGCCCCCAAGGAGGGCTCGATGGCTACACCTTC
CDR3 protein: CASSPQGGLDGYTF

J gene: TRBJ2-7
clone size: NA
V gene: TRBV20-1
D gene: NA
CDR3 DNA: TGCAGTGCTAGGTTGGGTTACGAGCAGTACTTC
CDR3 protein: CSARLGYEQYF

J gene: TRBJ2-3
clone size: few
V gene: TRBV28
D gene: TRBD2
CDR3 DNA: TGTGCCAGCAGTGGGACTAGCGGGAGCCTAATAGATACGCAGTATTTT
CDR3 protein: CASSGTSGSLIDTQYF

J gene: TRBJ2-3
clone size: once
V gene: TRBV7-2
D gene: TRBD2
CDR3 DNA: TGTGCCAGCAGCTTAAGAGCGGGAGTTCCGGGGGTCACAGATACGCAGTATTTT
CDR3 protein: CASSLRAGVPGVTDTQYF

J gene: TRBJ1-6
clone size: NA
V gene: TRBV20-1
D gene: NA
CDR3 DNA: TGCAGTGCTAGTTTACAGGTAGATTCACCCCTCCACTTT
CDR3 protein: CSASLQVDSPLHF

J gene: TRBJ1-1
clone size: NA
V gene: TRBV5-1
D gene: NA
CDR3 DNA: TGCGCCAGCAGCGGACAGAGCTTCACTGAAGCTTTCTTT
CDR3 protein: CASSGQSFTEAFF

J gene: TRBJ2-5
clone size: NA
V gene: TRBV2
D gene: NA
CDR3 DNA: TGTGCCGGCCGAGGCGATCAAGAGACCCAGTACTTC
CDR3 protein: CAGRGDQETQYF

J gene: TRBJ1-5
clone size: once
V gene: TRBV28
D gene: TRBD1
CDR3 DNA: TGTGCCAGCAGCCACGCGACAGGGGGCAATCAGCCCCAGCATTTT
CDR3 protein: CASSHATGGNQPQHF

J gene: TRBJ1-5
clone size: NA
V gene: TRBV3-1/TRBV3-2
D gene: TRBD1
CDR3 DNA: TGTGCCAGCAGCCAAGAGGGGACAGGGAAAGATCAGCCCCAGCATTTT
CDR3 protein: CASSQEGTGKDQPQHF

J gene: TRBJ1-3
clone size: NA
V gene: TRBV6-1
D gene: NA
CDR3 DNA: TGTGCCAGCAGTGCAAGGAGGGGCCTTTTCTCTGGAAACACCATATATTTT
CDR3 protein: CASSARRGLFSGNTIYF

J gene: TRBJ1-2
clone size: NA
V gene: TRBV6-2/TRBV6-3
D gene: NA
CDR3 DNA: TGTGCCAGCACCCCCTCGGGCAGTCGCGGCTATGGCTACACCTTC
CDR3 protein: CASTPSGSRGYGYTF

J gene: TRBJ1-3
clone size: NA
V gene: TRBV2
D gene: NA
CDR3 DNA: TGTGCCAGCAGTGAAAGTCGTCAGAGCTCTGGAAACACCATATATTTT
CDR3 protein: CASSESRQSSGNTIYF

J gene: TRBJ1-1
clone size: NA
V gene: TRBV30
D gene: NA
CDR3 DNA: TGTGCCTGGAGTAATGTTGAGGGAGGTGTTGGTGAAGCTTTCTTT
CDR3 protein: CAWSNVEGGVGEAFF